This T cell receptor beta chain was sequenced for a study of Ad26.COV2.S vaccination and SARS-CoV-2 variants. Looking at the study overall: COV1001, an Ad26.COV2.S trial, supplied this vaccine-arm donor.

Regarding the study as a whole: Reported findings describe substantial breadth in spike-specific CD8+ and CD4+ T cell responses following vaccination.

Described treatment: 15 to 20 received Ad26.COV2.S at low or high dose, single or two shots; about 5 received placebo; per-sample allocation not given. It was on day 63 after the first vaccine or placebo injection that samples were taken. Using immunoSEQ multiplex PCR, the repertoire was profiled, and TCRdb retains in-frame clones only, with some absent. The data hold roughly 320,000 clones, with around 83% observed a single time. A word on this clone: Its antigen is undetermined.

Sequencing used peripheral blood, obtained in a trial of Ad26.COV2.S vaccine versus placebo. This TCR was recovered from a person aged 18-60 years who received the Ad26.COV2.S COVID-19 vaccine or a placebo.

The CDR3 loop is CASSLRFADIQYF. CDR3 DNA sequence: TGTGCCAGCAGCTTGCGGTTTGCAGACATTCAGTACTTC. The chain is built from TRBV7-2 and TRBJ2-4, with unresolved D. Trimming stripped 3 bases from V and 8 bases from J, with 11 bases between. This CDR3 spans 13 amino acids. Germline V gene lookup returns CDR1 SGHTA and CDR2 FQGNSA.